This T cell receptor beta chain appears in the sequencing data of a study of T-cell memory formation after mild COVID-19. Whole-study context: For the most part, TCR clusters were specific to one donor. General study findings and limits: Clones that contracted from day 15 to 85 were balanced CD4/CD8, while later expanders leaned CD4+.

The sample holds a few counts of this clonotype. Its specificity is unknown. From 5'RACE with constant-segment primers came TCR alpha and TCR beta cDNA libraries that carried sample barcodes and UMIs. TCRdb processed the 5' RACE reads anew with MiXCR; each CDR3 protein has one entry. Found here are about 430,000 distinct CDR3 sequences, about 24% of them singletons; the top ten hold around 9%. This clonotype originated in an adult woman who had mild COVID-19 (a few samples of this study predate the infection). Cell type and time point are not known. The sample comprised PBMCs or a T cell subset sorted from them (not recorded which).

The CDR3 DNA reads as TGTGCCAGCAGCTTAGATGGAATAGCGGGAGTTAATGAGCAGTTCTTC. This codes for CASSLDGIAGVNEQFF. This rearrangement joins TRBV7-9 to TRBJ2-1; 9 positions agree with TRBD2. Germline loops: CDR1 SEHNR, CDR2 FQNEAQ (reference sequence). There are 16 residues in the CDR3. Trimming took 1 base from V and 7 from J; bases not matched to a gene: 8.